These 15 T cell receptor beta chains share one sample of origin, sequenced in a study of blood T cell repertoires in COVID-19. Profiled with immunoSEQ multiplex PCR; TCRdb holds only in-frame clones, not every one. The sample contains approximately 89,000 clones, 78% of which appear only once. The sample comprised peripheral blood. Receptors originate from a man aged 70 or older with COVID-19, enrolled during active disease.

The table lists this clone with a few counts. The rearrangement uses TRBV5-1 and TRBJ2-3; 7 bases fit TRBD1. The germline V gene has CDR1 SGHRS and CDR2 YFSETQ. Unmatched junction bases numbered 12, after V lost 4 bases and J lost 1 base. There are 17 residues in the CDR3. CDR3 nucleotide sequence: TGCGCCAGCAGCCTTGCCTGGCAGGGGGACGGCACAGATACGCAGTATTTT. It encodes CASSLAWQGDGTDTQYF.

The chain recombines TRBV30 with TRBJ1-5; 8 positions agree with TRBD1. CDR3 length equals 14 residues. V shed 5 bases and J 2 bases; nucleotides not matched to a gene: 5. The V gene's germline CDR1 is GTSNPN and CDR2 SVGIG (reference sequence). The CDR3 nucleotides read TGTGCCTGGGATCCGGGACAGGGCAATCAGCCCCAGCATTTT. Translated: CAWDPGQGNQPQHF.

The chain carries TRBV19 and TRBJ1-4, with a weak D call TRBD1 (5 bases). V dropped 5 bases and J dropped 0 bases, with 22 bases sitting between them. CDR3 length equals 19 residues. The germline CDR1 and CDR2 sequences are LNHDA and SQIVND (reference sequence). For the CDR3, the DNA is TGTGCCAGTAGTTTCGGGGGGATTGGGCAATTGGCAACTAATGAAAAACTGTTTTTT. Protein product: CASSFGGIGQLATNEKLFF. Complete variable domain (other parts from reference TRBV19 and TRBJ1-4): DGGITQSPKYLFRKEGQNVTLSCEQNLNHDAMYWYRQDPGQGLRLIYYSQIVNDFQKGDIAEGYSVSREKKESFPLTVTSAQKNPTAFYLCASSFGGIGQLATNEKLFFGSGTQLSVL.

The V and J genes are TRBV29-1 and TRBJ2-3; possible D gene TRBD1, 7 bases. Trimming cost V 2 bases and J 0 bases, with 12 bases left between them. The germline gives CDR1 SQVTM, CDR2 ANQGSEA. The CDR3 spans 15 residues. The CDR3 DNA follows: TGCAGCGTTGAAAAGACAGGGAGGAGCACAGATACGCAGTATTTT. As protein: CSVEKTGRSTDTQYF.

The rearrangement uses TRBV6-2 or TRBV6-3 and TRBJ2-7; TRBD1 matches 7 bases. This CDR3 region has 15 residues. CDR1 is MNHEY and CDR2 is SVGEGT in the germline V gene. V shed 0 bases and J 3 bases; nucleotides not matched to a gene: 5. The CDR3 region is CASSYSSQGVYEQYF. CDR3 DNA: TGTGCCAGCAGTTACTCGAGTCAGGGGGTCTACGAGCAGTACTTC.

This clone was seen only once. The chain uses TRBV12-3 or TRBV12-4 and TRBJ1-5, with D possibly matching TRBD1 (6 bases). With 6 bases removed from V and 7 bases from J, the gap between germline ends came to 10 bases. CDR3 length equals 12 residues. CDR3 in amino acids: CASRRGGQPQHF. Here the CDR3 DNA reads TGTGCCAGCAGGAGGGGGGGCCAGCCCCAGCATTTT.

V is TRBV4-3 and J is TRBJ1-2; a possible D gene is TRBD1 (6 bases). Germline V lookup: CDR1 LGHNA, CDR2 YSLEER. This CDR3 has 13 residues. The V gene lost 1 base and the J gene lost 6 bases, with 9 bases spanning the gap. The CDR3 spells CASSQARTDGYTF. For the CDR3, the DNA is TGCGCCAGCAGCCAAGCCCGGACAGATGGCTACACCTTC.

The V and J genes are TRBV19 and TRBJ1-2; TRBD1 matches 11 bases. After removal of 6 bases from V and 4 bases from J, the junction contained 7 bases not matched to a gene. The germline gives CDR1 LNHDA, CDR2 SQIVND (reference sequence). CDR3 length: 15 amino acids. For the CDR3, the DNA is TGTGCCAGTAGACAAACCGGGACAGGGGGCTATGGCTACACCTTC. This gives the protein CASRQTGTGGYGYTF.

This chain connects TRBV3-1 (or the pseudogene TRBV3-2) to TRBJ2-5, with a weak D call TRBD2 (6 bases). The CDR3 has 16 amino acids. V lost 4 bases to trimming and J lost 2 bases, with 17 bases between them. Germline V gene data show CDR1 as LGHDT and CDR2 as YNNKEL (reference sequence). The CDR3 DNA is TGTGCCAGCAGCCGGCGGGACCACCCTCTACAAGAGACCCAGTACTTC. Amino acids: CASSRRDHPLQETQYF.

This sequence joins TRBV5-1 and TRBJ2-7, with TRBD1 matching 9 bases. CDR3 length: 15 residues. Trimming took 3 bases from V and 0 from J; bases not matched to a gene: 4. CDR1 and CDR2 from the germline V gene are SGHRS and YFSETQ. The CDR3 bases are TGCGCCAGCAGCTCGGGACAGGGTTTCTCCTACGAGCAGTACTTC. Translation: CASSSGQGFSYEQYF.

The V call is TRBV14, the J call TRBJ2-1; D is undetermined. CDR3 size: 13 residues. Trimming pared 4 bases from V and 3 bases from J, leaving 7 bases between. Germline loops: CDR1 SGHDN, CDR2 FVKESK. Here the CDR3 reads CASSLGNYNEQFF. In DNA form, the CDR3 reads TGTGCCAGCAGCCTGGGCAACTACAATGAGCAGTTCTTC. Supplemented by reference TRBV14 and TRBJ2-1, the full variable domain reads EAGVTQFPSHSVIEKGQTVTLRCDPISGHDNLYWYRRVMGKEIKFLLHFVKESKQDESGMPNNRFLAERTGGTYSTLKVQPAELEDSGVYFCASSLGNYNEQFFGPGTRLTVL.

The chain carries TRBV28 and TRBJ1-2, with D perhaps TRBD1 (5 bases). Deletions cut 4 bases from V and 1 base from J, with 13 bases between. Germline V CDR1 and CDR2: MDHEN, SYDVKM. This CDR3 is 15 amino acids long. The CDR3 region has the DNA TGTGCCAGCAGTTCAAGCCGACAGCGTAACTATGGCTACACCTTC. Encoded protein: CASSSSRQRNYGYTF.

The rearrangement uses TRBV3-1 (or the pseudogene TRBV3-2) and TRBJ2-2; D gene uncertain. Germline V gene lookup returns CDR1 LGHDT and CDR2 YNNKEL (reference sequence). CDR3 size: 13 residues. V lost 1 base, J lost 6 bases, and 6 bases lay in between. Written as DNA, the CDR3 is TGTGCCAGCAGCCAAGGACTCTCCGGGGAGCTGTTTTTT. This encodes CASSQGLSGELFF.

The chain is built from TRBV19 and TRBJ2-3; TRBD2 agrees at 11 bases. The V segment lost 1 base and the J segment 5 bases; nucleotides outside the gene matches: 8. Germline V gene data show CDR1 as LNHDA and CDR2 as SQIVND (reference sequence). The CDR3 has 17 residues. CDR3 residues: CASSIVQLAGDGDTQYF. Here the CDR3 DNA reads TGTGCCAGTAGTATAGTTCAACTAGCGGGAGACGGAGATACGCAGTATTTT.

This clone was seen only a few times. The rearrangement joins TRBV7-7 to TRBJ2-5; the D gene is possibly TRBD1 (6 bases). Germline V gene lookup returns CDR1 SSHAT and CDR2 FNYEAQ (reference sequence). The CDR3 is 16 residues long. The V end lost 4 bases, the J end lost 1 base, and 16 bases lay between the germline ends. The DNA for the CDR3 is TGTGCCAGCAGCTCCACAAGGGGGAGTACCCAAGAGACCCAGTACTTC. Residues: CASSSTRGSTQETQYF.